These 2 T cell receptor beta chains share one sample of origin, sequenced in a study of cytomegalovirus exposure and HLA in healthy donors (dated by TCRdb to about 2017). The library was made by the immunoSEQ multiplex PCR assay. Sourced from immuneACCESS, this table was stored by TCRdb with only in-frame sequences that have V and J called. A share of the clones is absent; for the studies checked, an unresolved V gene accounts for under half, and the remainder has no known explanation. The sample records about 110,000 clones, around 95% of which are singletons. The ten largest clonotypes hold about 0.7% of the sample. Sequenced sample: PBMCs. These receptors were taken from a young woman in good health and CMV-seronegative.

V and J are TRBV7-9 and TRBJ1-2; a weak D match, TRBD1 (5 bases). Per germline, CDR1 SEHNR and CDR2 FQNEAQ (reference sequence). This CDR3 spans 13 amino acids. Trimming pared 5 bases from V and 6 bases from J, leaving 13 bases between. CDR3 protein: CASSPSTGDGYTF. CDR3 sequence (DNA): TGTGCCAGCAGCCCCAGCACAGGCGATGGCTACACCTTC.

The chain employs TRBV18 and TRBJ1-1; TRBD1 matches at 9 bases. In germline, CDR1 is KGHSH, CDR2 LQKENI. The CDR3 extends over 15 amino acids. The junction had 4 bases not matched to a gene; V was cut back by 4 bases and J by 1 base. CDR3 loop: CASSQMTGGNTEAFF. The CDR3 DNA follows: TGTGCCAGCTCACAGATGACAGGGGGGAACACTGAAGCTTTCTTT.